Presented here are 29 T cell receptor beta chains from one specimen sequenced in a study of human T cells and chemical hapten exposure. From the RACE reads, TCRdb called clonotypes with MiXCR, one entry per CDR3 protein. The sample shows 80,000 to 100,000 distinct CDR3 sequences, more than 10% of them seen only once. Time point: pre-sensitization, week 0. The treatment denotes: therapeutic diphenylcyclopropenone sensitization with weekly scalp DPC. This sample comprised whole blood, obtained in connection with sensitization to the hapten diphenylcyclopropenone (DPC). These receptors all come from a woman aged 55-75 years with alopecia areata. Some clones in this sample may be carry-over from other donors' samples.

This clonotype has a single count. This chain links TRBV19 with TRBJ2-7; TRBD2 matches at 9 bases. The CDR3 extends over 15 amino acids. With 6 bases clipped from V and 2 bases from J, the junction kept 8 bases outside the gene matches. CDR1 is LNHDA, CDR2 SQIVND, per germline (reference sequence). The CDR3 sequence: CASRSQRGATYEQYF. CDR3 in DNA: TGTGCCAGTAGATCCCAGCGGGGGGCCACCTACGAGCAGTACTTC.

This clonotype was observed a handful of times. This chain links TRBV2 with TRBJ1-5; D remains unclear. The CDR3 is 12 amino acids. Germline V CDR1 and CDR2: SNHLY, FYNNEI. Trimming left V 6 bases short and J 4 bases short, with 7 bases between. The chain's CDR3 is CASSAQNQPQHF. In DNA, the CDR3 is TGTGCCAGCAGCGCACAGAATCAGCCCCAGCATTTT.

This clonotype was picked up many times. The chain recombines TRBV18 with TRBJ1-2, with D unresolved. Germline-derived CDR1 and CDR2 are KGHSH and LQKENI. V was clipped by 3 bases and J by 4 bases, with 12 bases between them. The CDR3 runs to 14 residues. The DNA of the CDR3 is TGTGCCAGCTCACCCTCGGGAGCAAGCTATGGCTACACCTTC. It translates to CASSPSGASYGYTF.

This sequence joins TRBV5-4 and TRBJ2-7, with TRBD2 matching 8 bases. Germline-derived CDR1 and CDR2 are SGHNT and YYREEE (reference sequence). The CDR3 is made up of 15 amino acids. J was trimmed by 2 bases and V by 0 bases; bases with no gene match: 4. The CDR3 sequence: CASSLVPGGAYEQYF. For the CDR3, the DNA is TGTGCCAGCAGCTTGGTCCCCGGGGGGGCCTACGAGCAGTACTTC.

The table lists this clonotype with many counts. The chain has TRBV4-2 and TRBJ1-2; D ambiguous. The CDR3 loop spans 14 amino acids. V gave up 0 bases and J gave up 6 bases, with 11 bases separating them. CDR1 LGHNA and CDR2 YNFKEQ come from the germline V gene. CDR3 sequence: CASSQERRGNGYTF. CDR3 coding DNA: TGTGCCAGCAGCCAAGAGAGGCGCGGGAATGGCTACACCTTC.

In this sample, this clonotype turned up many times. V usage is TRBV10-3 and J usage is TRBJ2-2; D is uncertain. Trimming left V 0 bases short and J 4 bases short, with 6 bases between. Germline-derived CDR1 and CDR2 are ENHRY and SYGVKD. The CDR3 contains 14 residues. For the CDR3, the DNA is TGTGCCATCAGTGAGTCGGCAACCACCGGGGAGCTGTTTTTT. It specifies CAISESATTGELFF.

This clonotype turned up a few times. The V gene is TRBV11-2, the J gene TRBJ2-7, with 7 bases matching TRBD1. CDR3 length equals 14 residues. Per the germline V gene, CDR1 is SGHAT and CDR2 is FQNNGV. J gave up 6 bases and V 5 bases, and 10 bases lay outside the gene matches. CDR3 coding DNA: TGTGCCAGCAGCCACGGGACAGTGTCTGCCGAGCAGTACTTC. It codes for CASSHGTVSAEQYF.

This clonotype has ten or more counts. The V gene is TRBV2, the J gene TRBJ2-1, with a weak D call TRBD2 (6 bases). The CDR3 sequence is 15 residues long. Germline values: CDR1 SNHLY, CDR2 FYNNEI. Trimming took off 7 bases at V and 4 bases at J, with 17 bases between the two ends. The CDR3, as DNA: TGTGCCAGCACCACCGCCGGGACTCCTTACAATGAGCAGTTCTTC. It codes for CASTTAGTPYNEQFF.

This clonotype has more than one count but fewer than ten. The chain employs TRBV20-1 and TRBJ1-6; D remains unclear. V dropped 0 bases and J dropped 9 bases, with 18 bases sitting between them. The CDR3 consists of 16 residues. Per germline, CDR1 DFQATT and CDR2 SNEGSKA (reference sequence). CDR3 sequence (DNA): TGCAGTGCTAGAGATGAGAGGGTCGGGGAGACTTCACCCCTCCACTTT. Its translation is CSARDERVGETSPLHF.

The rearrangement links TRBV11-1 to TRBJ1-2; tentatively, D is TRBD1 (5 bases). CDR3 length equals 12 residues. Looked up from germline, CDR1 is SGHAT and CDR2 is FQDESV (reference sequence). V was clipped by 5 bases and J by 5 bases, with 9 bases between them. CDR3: CASSADTYGYTF. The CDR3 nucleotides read TGTGCCAGCAGCGCGGACACTTATGGCTACACCTTC.

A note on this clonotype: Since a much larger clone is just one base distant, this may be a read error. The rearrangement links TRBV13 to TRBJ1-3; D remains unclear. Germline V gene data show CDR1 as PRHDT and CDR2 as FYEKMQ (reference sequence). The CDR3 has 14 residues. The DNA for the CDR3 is TGTGCCGGCAGCTTAGCCCAGGTCGGAAACACCATATATTTT. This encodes CAGSLAQVGNTIYF.

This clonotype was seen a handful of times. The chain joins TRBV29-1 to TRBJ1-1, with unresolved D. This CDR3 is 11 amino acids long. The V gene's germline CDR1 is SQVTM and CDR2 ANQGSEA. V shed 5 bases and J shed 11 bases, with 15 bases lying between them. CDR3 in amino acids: CSVWTVVSAFF. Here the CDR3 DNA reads TGCAGCGTTTGGACCGTGGTTTCGGCTTTCTTT. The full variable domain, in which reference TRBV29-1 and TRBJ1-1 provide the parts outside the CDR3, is SAVISQKPSRDICQRGTSLTIQCQVDSQVTMMFWYRQQPGQSLTLIATANQGSEATYESGFVIDKFPISRPNLTFSTLTVSNMSPEDSSIYLCSVWTVVSAFFGQGTRLTVV.

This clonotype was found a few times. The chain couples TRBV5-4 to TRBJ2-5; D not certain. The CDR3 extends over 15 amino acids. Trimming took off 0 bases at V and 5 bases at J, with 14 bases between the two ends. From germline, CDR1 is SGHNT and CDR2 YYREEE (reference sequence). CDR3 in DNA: TGTGCCAGCAGCTTGGAAGAAGCCCTAGGGGAGACCCAGTACTTC. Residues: CASSLEEALGETQYF.

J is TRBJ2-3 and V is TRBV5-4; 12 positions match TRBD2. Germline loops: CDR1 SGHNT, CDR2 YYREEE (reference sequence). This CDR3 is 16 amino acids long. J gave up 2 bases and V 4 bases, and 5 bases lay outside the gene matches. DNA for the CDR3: TGTGCCAGCAGCCACCGGACTAGCGGGGTCACAGATACGCAGTATTTT. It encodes CASSHRTSGVTDTQYF.

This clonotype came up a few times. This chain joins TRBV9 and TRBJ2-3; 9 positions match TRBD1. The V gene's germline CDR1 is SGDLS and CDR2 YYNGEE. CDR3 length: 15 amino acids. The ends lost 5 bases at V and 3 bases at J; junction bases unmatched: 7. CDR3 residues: CASSTTGTGTDTQYF. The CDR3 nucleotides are TGTGCCAGCAGTACAACCGGGACAGGGACAGATACGCAGTATTTT. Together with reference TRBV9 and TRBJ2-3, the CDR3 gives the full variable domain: DSGVTQTPKHLITATGQRVTLRCSPRSGDLSVYWYQQSLDQGLQFLIQYYNGEERAKGNILERFSAQQFPDLHSELNLSSLELGDSALYFCASSTTGTGTDTQYFGPGTRLTVL.

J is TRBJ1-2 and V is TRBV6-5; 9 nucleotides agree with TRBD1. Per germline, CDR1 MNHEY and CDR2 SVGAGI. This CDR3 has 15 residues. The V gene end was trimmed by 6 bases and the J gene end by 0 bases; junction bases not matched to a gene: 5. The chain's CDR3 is CASRRQGVANYGYTF. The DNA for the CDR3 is TGTGCCAGCAGGAGACAGGGGGTGGCTAACTATGGCTACACCTTC.

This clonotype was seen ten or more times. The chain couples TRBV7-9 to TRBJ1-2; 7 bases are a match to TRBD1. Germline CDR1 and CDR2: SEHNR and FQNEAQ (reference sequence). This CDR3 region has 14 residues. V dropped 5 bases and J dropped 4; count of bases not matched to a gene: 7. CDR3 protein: CASSLNRGTYGYTF. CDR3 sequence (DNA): TGTGCCAGCAGCCTCAACAGGGGTACCTATGGCTACACCTTC.

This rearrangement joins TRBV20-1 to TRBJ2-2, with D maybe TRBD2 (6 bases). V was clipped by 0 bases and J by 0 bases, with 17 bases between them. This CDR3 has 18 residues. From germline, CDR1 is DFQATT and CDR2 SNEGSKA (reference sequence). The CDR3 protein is CSARDTSRRAANTGELFF. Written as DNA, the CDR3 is TGCAGTGCTAGAGACACTAGCAGGAGGGCCGCGAACACCGGGGAGCTGTTTTTT.

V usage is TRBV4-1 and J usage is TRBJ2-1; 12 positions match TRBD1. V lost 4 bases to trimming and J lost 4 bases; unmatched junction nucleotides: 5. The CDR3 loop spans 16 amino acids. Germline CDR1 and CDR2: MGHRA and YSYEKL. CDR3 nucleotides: TGCGCCAGCAGCCCCGGGACAGGGGGCCCATACAATGAGCAGTTCTTC. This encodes CASSPGTGGPYNEQFF.

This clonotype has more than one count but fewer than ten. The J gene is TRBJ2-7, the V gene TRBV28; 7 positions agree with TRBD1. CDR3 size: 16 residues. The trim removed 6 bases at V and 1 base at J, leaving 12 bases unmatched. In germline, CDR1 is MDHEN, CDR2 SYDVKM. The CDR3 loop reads CASRRPFRDRSYEQYF. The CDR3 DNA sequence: TGTGCCAGCAGACGACCCTTCAGGGACAGATCCTACGAGCAGTACTTC.

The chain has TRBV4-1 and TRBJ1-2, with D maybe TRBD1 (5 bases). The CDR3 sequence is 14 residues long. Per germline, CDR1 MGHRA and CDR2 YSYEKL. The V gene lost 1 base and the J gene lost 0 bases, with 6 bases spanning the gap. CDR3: CASSQGDANYGYTF. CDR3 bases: TGCGCCAGCAGCCAAGGGGACGCTAACTATGGCTACACCTTC.

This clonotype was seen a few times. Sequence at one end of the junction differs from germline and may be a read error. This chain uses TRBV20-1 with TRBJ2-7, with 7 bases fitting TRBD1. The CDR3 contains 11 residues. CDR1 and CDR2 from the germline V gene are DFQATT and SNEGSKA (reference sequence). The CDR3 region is CSARSSGQADF. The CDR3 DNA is TGCAGTGCTAGATCAAGTGGACAGGCCGACTTC.

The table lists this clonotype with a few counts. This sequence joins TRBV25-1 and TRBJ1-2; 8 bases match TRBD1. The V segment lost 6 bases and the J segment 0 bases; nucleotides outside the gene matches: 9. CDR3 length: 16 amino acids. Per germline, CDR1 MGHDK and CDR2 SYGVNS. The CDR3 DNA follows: TGTGCCAGCAGAGACAGGGGATGGGGGGCTAACTATGGCTACACCTTC. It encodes CASRDRGWGANYGYTF.

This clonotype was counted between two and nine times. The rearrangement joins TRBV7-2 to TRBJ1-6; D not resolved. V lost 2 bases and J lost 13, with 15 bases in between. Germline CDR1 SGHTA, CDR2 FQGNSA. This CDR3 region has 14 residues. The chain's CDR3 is CASSLRRRTSPLHF. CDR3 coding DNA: TGTGCCAGCAGCTTAAGACGGAGGACGTCCCCCCTCCACTTT.

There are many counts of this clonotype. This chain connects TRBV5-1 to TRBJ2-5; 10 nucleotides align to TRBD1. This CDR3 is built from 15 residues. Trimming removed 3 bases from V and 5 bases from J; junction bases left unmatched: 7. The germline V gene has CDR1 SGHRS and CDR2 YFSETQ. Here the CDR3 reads CASSSSTGGSETQYF. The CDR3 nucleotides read TGCGCCAGCAGCTCTTCGACAGGGGGCAGTGAGACCCAGTACTTC.

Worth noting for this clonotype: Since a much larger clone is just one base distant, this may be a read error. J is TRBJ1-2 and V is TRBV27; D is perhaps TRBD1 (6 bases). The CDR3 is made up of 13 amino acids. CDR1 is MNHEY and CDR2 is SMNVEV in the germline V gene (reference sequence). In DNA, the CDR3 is TGTGCCAACAGTTCCCACGGGGGCGGCGGCTACACCTTC. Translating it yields CANSSHGGGGYTF.

The CDR3 loop reads CASGGTGVDTEAFF. The CDR3 DNA reads TGTGCCAGCGGGGGGACAGGGGTCGACACTGAAGCTTTCTTT. The chain is built from TRBV3-1 and TRBJ1-1, with TRBD1 matching 10 bases. From germline, CDR1 is LGHDT and CDR2 YNNKEL (reference sequence). J gave up 3 bases and V 8 bases, and 6 bases lay outside the gene matches. The CDR3 runs to 14 residues.

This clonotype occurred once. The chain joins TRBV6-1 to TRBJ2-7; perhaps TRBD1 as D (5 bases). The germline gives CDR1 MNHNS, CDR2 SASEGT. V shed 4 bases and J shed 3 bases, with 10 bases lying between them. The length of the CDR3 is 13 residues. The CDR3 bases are TGTGCCAGCAGTGTCAGGGATGTCTACGAGCAGTACTTC. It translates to CASSVRDVYEQYF.

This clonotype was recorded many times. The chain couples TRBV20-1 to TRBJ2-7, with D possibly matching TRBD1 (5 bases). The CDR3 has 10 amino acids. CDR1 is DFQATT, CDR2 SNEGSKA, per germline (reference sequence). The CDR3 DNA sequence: TGCAGGGTTGACAGCTACGAGCAGTACTTC. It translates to CRVDSYEQYF.